This T cell receptor (beta chain) emerged from a study of blood T cell repertoires in COVID-19. About the study: The origin of the acute and convalescent COVID-19 samples was the United States, Italy and Spain.

Sequencing used immunoSEQ multiplex PCR; TCRdb keeps in-frame clones, though not all of them. The sample carries hundreds of thousands of clones, just over 85% recorded once. Participant age was roughly 18 to 95 years, and participants resided in fewer than 25 US areas. This clone was picked up one time. The V segment lost 4 bases and the J segment 0 bases; nucleotides outside the gene matches: 4. This CDR3 contains 16 residues. Germline V gene sequence: CDR1 SGHVS, CDR2 FQNEAQ. Material: PBMCs or T cells enriched from blood (not recorded which). This receptor was taken from a man aged 25 to 40 who had recovered from COVID-19. The rearrangement uses TRBV7-8 and TRBJ1-3; 9 bases agree with TRBD1. The CDR3 region is CASSSGQGTSGNTIYF. As DNA, the CDR3 is TGTGCCAGCAGCTCAGGACAGGGGACCTCTGGAAACACCATATATTTT.